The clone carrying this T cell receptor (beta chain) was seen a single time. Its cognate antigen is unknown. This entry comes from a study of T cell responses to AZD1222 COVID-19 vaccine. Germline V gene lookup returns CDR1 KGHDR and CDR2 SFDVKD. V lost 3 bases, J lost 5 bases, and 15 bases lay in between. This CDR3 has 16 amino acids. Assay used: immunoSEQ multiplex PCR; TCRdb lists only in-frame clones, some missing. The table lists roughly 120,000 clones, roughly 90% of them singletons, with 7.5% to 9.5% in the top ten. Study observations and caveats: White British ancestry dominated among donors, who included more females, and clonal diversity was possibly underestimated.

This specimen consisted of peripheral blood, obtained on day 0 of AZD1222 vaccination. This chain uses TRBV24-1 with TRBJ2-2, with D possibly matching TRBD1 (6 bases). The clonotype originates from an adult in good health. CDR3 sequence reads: CATSDPSGGNTGELFF. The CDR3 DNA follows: TGTGCCACCAGTGATCCCTCTGGGGGCAATACCGGGGAGCTGTTTTTT.